Included here is one T cell receptor beta chain sequence, with context. What it recognizes is unknown. The data belong to a study of blood T cells in healthy people across ages. Study-wide findings and caveats: Possibly, changes in expanded clonotypes were confounded because donor CMV status was unknown. Significant beta diversity loss was already apparent by age approximately 36, declining roughly linearly.

CDR3 length: 16 amino acids. The V segment lost 3 bases and the J segment 2 bases; nucleotides outside the gene matches: 9. Germline assignment: CDR1 MNHEY and CDR2 SVGAGI. Next came a second PCR, run for about 7 to 12 cycles, which used a sample-barcoded 5' primer along with a J-beta primer mix. TCRdb fed the 5' RACE reads into MiXCR, producing one record per CDR3 protein. The sample lists over 1,300,000 distinct CDR3 sequences, 59% seen once, with 6.7% in the top ten. V gene TRBV6-5 combines with J gene TRBJ2-5; the match to TRBD2 covers 7 bases. The sequencing sample was made of blood. The TCR comes from a man aged 18 to 30 in good health. The CDR3 DNA follows: TGTGCCAGCAGTTATCCCACTAGCGACGGTCAAGAGACCCAGTACTTC. Translating gives CASSYPTSDGQETQYF.